This note documents a single TCR beta chain sequence. Its target is unknown. The V gene's germline CDR1 is SGHRS and CDR2 YFSETQ. The CDR3 sequence is 15 residues long. The V gene end was trimmed by 5 bases and the J gene end by 1 base; junction bases not matched to a gene: 6. Ophthalmopathy in the patients scored at least 3 on Clinical Activity Score and at least 4 on NOSPECS grade, lasting under 3 months. Patients with uncontrolled infections, other autoimmune diseases, pregnancy or lactation were excluded. Amplification yielded TCR beta CDR3 regions, with RNA transcripts as the source. TCR CDR3 regions were first amplified by RT-PCR with HTBI primers. TCRdb re-called the multiplex PCR reads through MiXCR, storing one row per CDR3 protein. The sample has around 300,000 distinct CDR3 sequences; roughly 20% are singletons. This record comes from a study of T cells in Graves' hyperthyroidism and ophthalmopathy.

Findings and limits, study-wide: Most thyroid-expanded clonotypes above 0.001 were also found in blood. A 13 V-J signature model discriminated ophthalmopathy versus stable hyperthyroidism.

Sequencing was done on a sample of blood. V and J are TRBV5-1 and TRBJ2-7; 10 nucleotides line up with TRBD1. The source is a man aged 25-45 years with Graves' ophthalmopathy. The chain's CDR3 is CASRTGGIRSYEQYF. DNA for the CDR3: TGCGCCAGCAGGACAGGGGGCATAAGGTCCTACGAGCAGTACTTC.